The 20 T cell receptor beta chains in this list originate from one sample, sequenced in a study of blood T cell repertoires in COVID-19. The method was immunoSEQ multiplex PCR; TCRdb's version includes in-frame clones alone and lacks a portion of them. The sample lists 300,000 to 400,000 clones, roughly nine tenths seen once, with roughly 1% in the top ten. The sequencing sample was made of PBMCs or T cells enriched from blood (not recorded which). The receptor set was obtained from a man between 18 and 35 years old who had recovered from COVID-19.

V gene TRBV18 combines with J gene TRBJ1-2, with a weak D call TRBD1 (6 bases). This CDR3 region has 14 residues. Between the trimmed V and J ends, which lost 0 bases and 4 bases, there was a span of 9 bases. Germline CDR1 reads KGHSH; CDR2 reads LQKENI. CDR3 DNA: TGTGCCAGCTCACCACCAGGACAGAGCTATGGCTACACCTTC. Protein: CASSPPGQSYGYTF.

The J gene is TRBJ1-2, the V gene TRBV5-5; D gene unclear. CDR1 is SGHKS, CDR2 YYEKEE, per germline (reference sequence). CDR3 length: 15 amino acids. The V end lost 1 base, the J end lost 0 bases, and 10 bases lay between the germline ends. Written as DNA, the CDR3 is TGTGCCAGCAGCTTGAATACAGACACTAACTATGGCTACACCTTC. The encoded protein is CASSLNTDTNYGYTF.

The gene calls are TRBV6-5 and TRBJ2-7, with TRBD2 matching over 8 bases. This CDR3 region has 13 residues. The J segment lost 6 bases and the V segment lost 2 bases, leaving 3 bases of the junction unmatched. In germline, CDR1 is MNHEY, CDR2 SVGAGI. CDR3 DNA sequence: TGTGCCAGCAGTTACGGAGCGGGGGCCGAGCAGTACTTC. Its translation: CASSYGAGAEQYF.

The CDR3, as DNA: TGTGCCAGCAGCTTCCGAGGAGGGGAAGGTCTCACAGATACGCAGTATTTT. This sequence encodes CASSFRGGEGLTDTQYF. The chain is built from TRBV9 and TRBJ2-3, with D perhaps matching TRBD2 (6 bases). Per the germline V gene, CDR1 is SGDLS and CDR2 is YYNGEE. The CDR3 consists of 17 residues. Deletions cut 4 bases from V and 2 bases from J, with 20 bases between.

The J gene is TRBJ1-1, the V gene TRBV27; D is perhaps TRBD1 (6 bases). The CDR3 runs 15 residues. The germline CDR1 and CDR2 sequences are MNHEY and SMNVEV (reference sequence). V was cut by 2 bases and J by 2 bases, with 12 bases left in between. CDR3 nucleotide sequence: TGTGCCAGCAGTTTAAGCGGGGGCATTAACACTGAAGCTTTCTTT. Protein product: CASSLSGGINTEAFF.

The chain joins TRBV28 to TRBJ1-2; 7 positions match TRBD1. J lost 7 bases, V lost 7 bases, and 12 bases had no gene match. The CDR3 sequence is 14 residues long. Germline-derived CDR1 and CDR2 are MDHEN and SYDVKM. The CDR3 protein is CASNLLQGPFGYTF. DNA for the CDR3: TGTGCCAGCAATCTCCTACAGGGGCCGTTTGGCTACACCTTC.

V usage is TRBV28 and J usage is TRBJ1-2, with TRBD1 matching 7 bases. CDR3 length equals 14 residues. V lost 6 bases to trimming and J lost 1 base; unmatched junction nucleotides: 5. CDR1 and CDR2 (germline): MDHEN, SYDVKM. CDR3: CASRPDRDNYGYTF. In DNA, the CDR3 is TGTGCCAGCAGGCCCGACAGGGATAACTATGGCTACACCTTC.

The rearrangement links TRBV27 to TRBJ2-2; 8 nucleotides match TRBD2. Germline CDR1 and CDR2: MNHEY and SMNVEV (reference sequence). Trimming cost V 4 bases and J 0 bases; bases outside gene matches: 4. The CDR3 extends over 16 amino acids. The CDR3 loop reads CASSWSGGTNTGELFF. DNA of the CDR3: TGTGCCAGCAGTTGGAGCGGGGGAACGAACACCGGGGAGCTGTTTTTT.

The genes are TRBV18 and TRBJ1-4; a weak D match, TRBD1 (6 bases). Looked up from germline, CDR1 is KGHSH and CDR2 is LQKENI. The germline V and J ends were trimmed by 3 bases and 6 bases, with 14 bases remaining between them. The length of the CDR3 is 15 residues. CDR3 loop: CASSPGQRWDEKLFF. CDR3 DNA sequence: TGTGCCAGCTCACCCGGACAGAGATGGGATGAAAAACTGTTTTTT.

The chain is built from TRBV19 and TRBJ2-7; 7 bases align to TRBD1. The germline CDR1 and CDR2 sequences are LNHDA and SQIVND (reference sequence). The CDR3 sequence is 14 residues long. Trimming cost V 3 bases and J 2 bases; bases outside gene matches: 4. The CDR3 protein is CASSMPGGTYEQYF. CDR3 in DNA: TGTGCCAGTAGTATGCCAGGGGGTACCTACGAGCAGTACTTC.

The chain employs TRBV5-1 and TRBJ1-1, with TRBD1 matching 7 bases. Germline V lookup: CDR1 SGHRS, CDR2 YFSETQ. CDR3 length equals 13 residues. J gave up 11 bases and V 3 bases, and 10 bases lay outside the gene matches. The CDR3 sequence is CASSSETGTLAFF. As DNA, the CDR3 is TGCGCCAGCAGCTCGGAGACAGGGACCTTGGCTTTCTTT.

This clone was seen a single time. The chain joins TRBV5-1 to TRBJ1-1; D gene ambiguous. V was trimmed by 3 bases and J by 4 bases, leaving 13 bases between them. CDR1 and CDR2 from the germline V gene are SGHRS and YFSETQ. The CDR3 covers 14 residues. CDR3 in amino acids: CASSSSRLATEAFF. CDR3 in DNA: TGCGCCAGCAGCTCCTCGAGGTTGGCCACTGAAGCTTTCTTT.

The chain carries TRBV7-3 and TRBJ2-3; 7 bases are a match to TRBD2. The CDR3 totals 14 residues. CDR1 is SGHTA and CDR2 is FQGTGA in the germline V gene. J lost 5 bases, V lost 5 bases, and 7 bases had no gene match. CDR3: CASSRGGPRDTQYF. The CDR3 bases are TGTGCCAGCAGCCGGGGAGGGCCGCGAGATACGCAGTATTTT. Full variable domain (remainder filled in from reference TRBV7-3 and TRBJ2-3): GAGVSQTPSNKVTEKGKYVELRCDPISGHTALYWYRQSLGQGPEFLIYFQGTGAADDSGLPNDRFFAVRPEGSVSTLKIQRTERGDSAVYLCASSRGGPRDTQYFGPGTRLTVL.

The count of this clone is one. This sequence joins TRBV29-1 and TRBJ1-1; D is unresolved. CDR1 SQVTM and CDR2 ANQGSEA come from the germline V gene. The CDR3 has 13 amino acids. V lost 5 bases and J 3 bases, leaving 13 bases between the germline ends. The CDR3 is CSVLSYFDTEAFF. The CDR3 DNA reads as TGCAGCGTTTTATCGTACTTTGACACTGAAGCTTTCTTT.

The V gene is TRBV6-2 or TRBV6-3, the J gene TRBJ2-7; 8 positions match TRBD1. CDR3 length: 15 residues. The germline CDR1 and CDR2 sequences are MNHEY and SVGEGT. Unmatched junction bases numbered 13, after V lost 5 bases and J lost 7 bases. The CDR3 is CASSDPLGQAWEQYF. As DNA, the CDR3 is TGTGCCAGCAGTGACCCCCTGGGACAGGCTTGGGAGCAGTACTTC.

This clone was seen a single time. The J gene is TRBJ2-1, the V gene TRBV29-1, with TRBD1 as a possible D gene (6 bases). Germline V CDR1 and CDR2: SQVTM, ANQGSEA. With 7 bases removed from V and 2 bases from J, the gap between germline ends came to 12 bases. The CDR3 loop spans 13 amino acids. Here the CDR3 reads CSGTGYPYNEQFF. The CDR3 DNA is TGCAGCGGCACAGGGTACCCCTACAATGAGCAGTTCTTC.

This clone occurred once. The V gene is TRBV10-3, the J gene TRBJ2-3; TRBD2 agrees at 15 bases. The J segment lost 6 bases and the V segment lost 6 bases, leaving 10 bases of the junction unmatched. CDR3 length: 17 amino acids. Germline CDR1 and CDR2: ENHRY and SYGVKD. The CDR3 loop is CAIRDIGTSGGRDTQYF. In nucleotides, the CDR3 is TGTGCCATCAGGGATATTGGGACTAGCGGGGGGCGGGATACGCAGTATTTT.

The rearrangement joins TRBV27 to TRBJ1-4; possible D gene TRBD1, 6 bases. The CDR3 sequence is 16 residues long. CDR1 MNHEY and CDR2 SMNVEV come from the germline V gene (reference sequence). Trimming pared 0 bases from V and 6 bases from J, leaving 14 bases between. The CDR3 here is CASSLSAQGVYEKLFF. CDR3 nucleotides: TGTGCCAGCAGTTTATCGGCACAGGGCGTGTATGAAAAACTGTTTTTT.

This sequence joins TRBV3-1 (or the pseudogene TRBV3-2) and TRBJ1-3; D not resolved. Germline lookup yields CDR1 LGHDT and CDR2 YNNKEL (reference sequence). V lost 4 bases and J 2 bases, leaving 9 bases between the germline ends. The CDR3 totals 14 residues. CDR3 coding DNA: TGTGCCAGCAGCCTAGGAGACCCTGGAAACACCATATATTTT. Translating gives CASSLGDPGNTIYF.

There are many counts of this clone. The V gene is TRBV5-4, the J gene TRBJ2-7; 7 positions agree with TRBD1. The germline CDR1 and CDR2 sequences are SGHNT and YYREEE (reference sequence). V lost 4 bases and J lost 5; bases outside the gene matches: 6. This CDR3 spans 13 amino acids. The CDR3 loop reads CASSTGQVDEQYF. DNA of the CDR3: TGTGCCAGCAGCACCGGACAGGTCGACGAGCAGTACTTC.